This T cell receptor beta chain derives from a study of T cell changes during pregnancy in multiple sclerosis. Sequenced by immunoSEQ multiplex PCR; TCRdb stores in-frame clones only, minus some. The top ten hold less than 0.9% of the sample, which has fewer than 110,000 clones, roughly 92% seen once. The V segment lost 4 bases and the J segment 0 bases; nucleotides outside the gene matches: 1. The CDR3 is made up of 15 amino acids. Germline V gene data show CDR1 as LNHDA and CDR2 as SQIVND (reference sequence). The V and J genes are TRBV19 and TRBJ1-3; TRBD1 agrees at 9 bases. Sequences were derived from peripheral blood, sampled in the third trimester of pregnancy. The clonotype originates from a female donor in good health, enrolled as a control in a pregnancy study. This CDR3 is CASSRDRASGNTIYF. The CDR3 DNA is TGTGCCAGTAGTAGGGACAGGGCCTCTGGAAACACCATATATTTT.